This T cell receptor beta chain is from a study of control samples from healthy donors and cancer patients. Germline V CDR1 and CDR2: SNHLY, FYNNEI. CDR3 length equals 14 residues. The ends lost 5 bases at V and 4 bases at J; junction bases unmatched: 5. The assay was immunoSEQ multiplex PCR, and TCRdb's table has in-frame clones only and misses some. Here the sample spans about 120,000 clones, about 92% being singletons. Source material: PBMCs. This sequence was found in a man aged 45-60 years with head and neck cancer. V and J are TRBV2 and TRBJ1-1; 9 nucleotides agree with TRBD1. CDR3 sequence: CASSRQGGGTEAFF. CDR3 in DNA: TGTGCCAGCAGTCGACAGGGGGGGGGCACTGAAGCTTTCTTT.